The TCR beta chain under discussion was sequenced for a study of OX40 agonist ivuxolimab in advanced cancers. In the study overall: An anti-OX40 (CD134) antibody with agonistic activity, ivuxolimab, was administered to patients. Patients receiving dose escalation had hepatocellular carcinoma, melanoma, renal cell or head and neck cancer. A partial response was reached by three patients: one with hepatocellular carcinoma and two with cutaneous melanoma.

TCRdb's copy holds only in-frame clones and misses some; the assay was immunoSEQ multiplex PCR. The data contain 52,000 or so clones, 70% to 90% of them singletons. General study results and limits: Doses of 0.1 to 3.0 mg/kg were accompanied by clonal expansion of CD4+ and CD8+ blood T cells by week 6.

Looked up from germline, CDR1 is MNHEY and CDR2 is SMNVEV (reference sequence). The length of the CDR3 is 15 residues. Trimming cost V 5 bases and J 7 bases; bases outside gene matches: 9. With regard to this clone: Its antigen is still unknown.

This sequence originates from an adult with an advanced solid tumor such as melanoma, head and neck, liver or kidney cancer. The chain joins TRBV27 to TRBJ2-1; TRBD2 matches at 9 bases. The sample in question was CD4+ or CD8+ T cells sorted from blood, obtained in a trial of the OX40 agonist ivuxolimab. As DNA, the CDR3 is TGTGCCAGCAGTGTGAGGCGGGGGGGCTTAAATGAGCAGTTCTTC. It yields the protein CASSVRRGGLNEQFF.